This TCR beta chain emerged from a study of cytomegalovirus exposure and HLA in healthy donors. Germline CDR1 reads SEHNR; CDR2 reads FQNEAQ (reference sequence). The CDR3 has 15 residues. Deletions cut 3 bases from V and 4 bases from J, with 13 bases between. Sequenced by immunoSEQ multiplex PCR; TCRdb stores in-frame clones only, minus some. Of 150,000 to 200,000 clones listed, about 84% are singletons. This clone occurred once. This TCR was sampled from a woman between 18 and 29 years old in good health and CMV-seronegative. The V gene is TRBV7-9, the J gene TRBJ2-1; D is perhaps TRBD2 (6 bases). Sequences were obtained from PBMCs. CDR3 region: CASSFAGRTYNEQFF. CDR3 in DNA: TGTGCCAGCAGCTTTGCGGGGAGGACATACAATGAGCAGTTCTTC.